Listed here are 15 T cell receptor beta chains from one sample, sequenced in a study of cytomegalovirus exposure and HLA in healthy donors (dated by TCRdb to the late 2010s). Receptor libraries were prepared by the immunoSEQ multiplex PCR assay. For the multiplex PCR, a mixture combining 60 forward primers for TCR Vbeta segments and 13 reverse primers for TCR Jbeta segments was used. TCRdb retrieved this table from immuneACCESS and kept in-frame rearrangements only. Not all clones are present; in checked studies, unresolved V genes account for under half, and no reason is known for the remainder. This sample is represented by about 60,000 clones; approximately 76% of them were singletons. About 5% of the sample belongs to the ten largest clones. The source material was PBMCs. These receptor sequences come from a man aged 50 to 60 in good health and CMV-seronegative.

The chain employs TRBV29-1 and TRBJ1-2; D gene unclear. The V gene lost 4 bases and the J gene lost 2 bases, with 11 bases spanning the gap. This CDR3 region has 13 residues. Germline V gene lookup returns CDR1 SQVTM and CDR2 ANQGSEA. In DNA form, the CDR3 reads TGCAGCGTTGTTGGAGAACCCAACTATGGCTACACCTTC. Its protein product is CSVVGEPNYGYTF.

The V and J genes are TRBV13 and TRBJ2-1, with 10 nucleotides matching TRBD2. The CDR3 length is 15 residues. V trimming: 2 bases; J trimming: 10 bases; junction bases outside the gene matches: 8. CDR1 PRHDT and CDR2 FYEKMQ come from the germline V gene (reference sequence). This CDR3 is CASSLTSGATREQFF. The CDR3, as DNA: TGTGCCAGCAGCTTAACTAGCGGGGCGACAAGGGAGCAGTTCTTC.

About this clone: The germline gene is not matched at one end of the junction; a read error may be the cause. V gene TRBV6-1 combines with J gene TRBJ1-3; 10 nucleotides match TRBD1. The length of the CDR3 is 13 residues. Germline V CDR1 and CDR2: MNHNS, SASEGT. The CDR3 DNA is TGTGCCAGCAGTGAAGGAAGGAGGGACAGGGGACGTTTT. It codes for CASSEGRRDRGRF.

This chain links TRBV20-1 with TRBJ2-5; TRBD1 is a possible D gene (6 bases). Per germline, CDR1 DFQATT and CDR2 SNEGSKA (reference sequence). The CDR3 sequence is 11 residues long. V was cut by 6 bases and J by 9 bases, with 14 bases left in between. The CDR3 DNA is TGCAGTGCGCTGAGCCCAGGGGCCCAGTACTTC. It is translated as CSALSPGAQYF.

Regarding this clone: One end of the junction does not line up with germline, which may come from a read error. The chain couples TRBV10-3 to TRBJ1-2, with 8 bases matching TRBD1. This CDR3 comprises 13 residues. Germline V gene sequence: CDR1 ENHRY, CDR2 SYGVKD. The CDR3 nucleotides read TGTGCCATCAGGGGACAGGACAACTATGCCTACACCTTC. This encodes CAIRGQDNYAYTF.

The CDR3 sequence is CASSPTGSGNTIYF. The CDR3 nucleotides are TGTGCCAGCAGTCCCACAGGCTCTGGAAACACCATATATTTT. The rearrangement links TRBV2 to TRBJ1-3, with D perhaps TRBD1 (5 bases). Germline V gene lookup returns CDR1 SNHLY and CDR2 FYNNEI. The V and J ends lost 5 bases and 0 bases respectively, with 8 bases between them. The CDR3 sequence is 14 residues long.

The J gene is TRBJ2-5, the V gene TRBV7-3; TRBD1 matches at 11 bases. Trimming removed 6 bases from V and 7 bases from J; junction bases left unmatched: 7. Per the germline V gene, CDR1 is SGHTA and CDR2 is FQGTGA. The CDR3 is made up of 14 amino acids. The CDR3 loop reads CASSSLGTGGTQYF. CDR3 nucleotide sequence: TGTGCCAGCAGTTCCCTTGGGACAGGGGGGACCCAGTACTTC.

This chain uses TRBV27 with TRBJ2-3; 7 nucleotides align to TRBD1. The germline V gene encodes CDR1 MNHEY and CDR2 SMNVEV (reference sequence). The V gene end was trimmed by 5 bases and the J gene end by 2 bases; junction bases not matched to a gene: 4. The CDR3 length is 14 residues. The CDR3 reads CASSGTEYTDTQYF. The CDR3 DNA sequence: TGTGCCAGCAGTGGGACAGAGTACACAGATACGCAGTATTTT.

J is TRBJ1-6 and V is TRBV15; D gene ambiguous. The V gene's germline CDR1 is LNHNV and CDR2 YYDKDF (reference sequence). The V end was cut by 3 bases, the J end by 7 bases, with 7 bases between. The CDR3 covers 13 residues. CDR3 sequence (DNA): TGTGCCACCAGCAGCAAGCGAAATTCACCCCTCCACTTT. This gives the protein CATSSKRNSPLHF.

This clone was picked up a small number of times. The V gene is TRBV5-1, the J gene TRBJ1-6; D call uncertain. Trimming removed 2 bases from V and 9 bases from J, with 9 bases in between. Germline V gives CDR1 SGHRS, CDR2 YFSETQ. CDR3 length: 13 amino acids. CDR3 in amino acids: CASSLSVSSPLHF. The CDR3 coding sequence is TGCGCCAGCAGCTTATCAGTAAGTTCACCCCTCCACTTT. Supplemented by reference TRBV5-1 and TRBJ1-6, the full variable domain reads KAGVTQTPRYLIKTRGQQVTLSCSPISGHRSVSWYQQTPGQGLQFLFEYFSETQRNKGNFPGRFSGRQFSNSRSEMNVSTLELGDSALYLCASSLSVSSPLHFGNGTRLTVT.

The V gene is TRBV10-3, the J gene TRBJ2-7; D gene uncertain. The CDR3 covers 13 residues. Germline CDR1 ENHRY, CDR2 SYGVKD. The V gene lost 3 bases and the J gene lost 2 bases, with 8 bases spanning the gap. In DNA, the CDR3 is TGTGCCATCAGTGACGGAGCGACCTACGAGCAGTACTTC. Residues: CAISDGATYEQYF.

This chain uses TRBV5-1 with TRBJ1-6; TRBD1 aligns across 7 bases. The CDR3 spans 15 residues. The trim removed 1 base at V and 5 bases at J, leaving 3 bases unmatched. Germline assignment: CDR1 SGHRS and CDR2 YFSETQ. This chain's CDR3 is CASSLMQGDNSPLHF. The CDR3 nucleotides read TGCGCCAGCAGCTTGATGCAGGGGGATAATTCACCCCTCCACTTT.

The gene calls are TRBV9 and TRBJ2-3; 11 bases align to TRBD2. Germline values: CDR1 SGDLS, CDR2 YYNGEE. CDR3 length: 15 amino acids. V lost 2 bases and J lost 3; bases outside the gene matches: 2. CDR3: CASSVLAGGTDTQYF. For the CDR3, the DNA is TGTGCCAGCAGCGTTCTAGCGGGGGGAACAGATACGCAGTATTTT.

This chain links TRBV2 with TRBJ1-5; 7 nucleotides line up with TRBD1. The CDR3 runs 14 residues. Germline loops: CDR1 SNHLY, CDR2 FYNNEI. J lost 0 bases, V lost 7 bases, and 3 bases had no gene match. This CDR3 reads CASNWDSSNQPQHF. For the CDR3, the DNA is TGTGCCAGCAACTGGGACAGTAGCAATCAGCCCCAGCATTTT.

The rearrangement uses TRBV14 and TRBJ2-2; D unresolved. V shed 2 bases and J shed 4 bases, with 5 bases lying between them. This CDR3 spans 13 amino acids. CDR1 SGHDN and CDR2 FVKESK come from the germline V gene. The DNA for the CDR3 is TGTGCCAGCAGCCAACTCCTCACCGGGGAGCTGTTTTTT. Amino acid sequence: CASSQLLTGELFF.